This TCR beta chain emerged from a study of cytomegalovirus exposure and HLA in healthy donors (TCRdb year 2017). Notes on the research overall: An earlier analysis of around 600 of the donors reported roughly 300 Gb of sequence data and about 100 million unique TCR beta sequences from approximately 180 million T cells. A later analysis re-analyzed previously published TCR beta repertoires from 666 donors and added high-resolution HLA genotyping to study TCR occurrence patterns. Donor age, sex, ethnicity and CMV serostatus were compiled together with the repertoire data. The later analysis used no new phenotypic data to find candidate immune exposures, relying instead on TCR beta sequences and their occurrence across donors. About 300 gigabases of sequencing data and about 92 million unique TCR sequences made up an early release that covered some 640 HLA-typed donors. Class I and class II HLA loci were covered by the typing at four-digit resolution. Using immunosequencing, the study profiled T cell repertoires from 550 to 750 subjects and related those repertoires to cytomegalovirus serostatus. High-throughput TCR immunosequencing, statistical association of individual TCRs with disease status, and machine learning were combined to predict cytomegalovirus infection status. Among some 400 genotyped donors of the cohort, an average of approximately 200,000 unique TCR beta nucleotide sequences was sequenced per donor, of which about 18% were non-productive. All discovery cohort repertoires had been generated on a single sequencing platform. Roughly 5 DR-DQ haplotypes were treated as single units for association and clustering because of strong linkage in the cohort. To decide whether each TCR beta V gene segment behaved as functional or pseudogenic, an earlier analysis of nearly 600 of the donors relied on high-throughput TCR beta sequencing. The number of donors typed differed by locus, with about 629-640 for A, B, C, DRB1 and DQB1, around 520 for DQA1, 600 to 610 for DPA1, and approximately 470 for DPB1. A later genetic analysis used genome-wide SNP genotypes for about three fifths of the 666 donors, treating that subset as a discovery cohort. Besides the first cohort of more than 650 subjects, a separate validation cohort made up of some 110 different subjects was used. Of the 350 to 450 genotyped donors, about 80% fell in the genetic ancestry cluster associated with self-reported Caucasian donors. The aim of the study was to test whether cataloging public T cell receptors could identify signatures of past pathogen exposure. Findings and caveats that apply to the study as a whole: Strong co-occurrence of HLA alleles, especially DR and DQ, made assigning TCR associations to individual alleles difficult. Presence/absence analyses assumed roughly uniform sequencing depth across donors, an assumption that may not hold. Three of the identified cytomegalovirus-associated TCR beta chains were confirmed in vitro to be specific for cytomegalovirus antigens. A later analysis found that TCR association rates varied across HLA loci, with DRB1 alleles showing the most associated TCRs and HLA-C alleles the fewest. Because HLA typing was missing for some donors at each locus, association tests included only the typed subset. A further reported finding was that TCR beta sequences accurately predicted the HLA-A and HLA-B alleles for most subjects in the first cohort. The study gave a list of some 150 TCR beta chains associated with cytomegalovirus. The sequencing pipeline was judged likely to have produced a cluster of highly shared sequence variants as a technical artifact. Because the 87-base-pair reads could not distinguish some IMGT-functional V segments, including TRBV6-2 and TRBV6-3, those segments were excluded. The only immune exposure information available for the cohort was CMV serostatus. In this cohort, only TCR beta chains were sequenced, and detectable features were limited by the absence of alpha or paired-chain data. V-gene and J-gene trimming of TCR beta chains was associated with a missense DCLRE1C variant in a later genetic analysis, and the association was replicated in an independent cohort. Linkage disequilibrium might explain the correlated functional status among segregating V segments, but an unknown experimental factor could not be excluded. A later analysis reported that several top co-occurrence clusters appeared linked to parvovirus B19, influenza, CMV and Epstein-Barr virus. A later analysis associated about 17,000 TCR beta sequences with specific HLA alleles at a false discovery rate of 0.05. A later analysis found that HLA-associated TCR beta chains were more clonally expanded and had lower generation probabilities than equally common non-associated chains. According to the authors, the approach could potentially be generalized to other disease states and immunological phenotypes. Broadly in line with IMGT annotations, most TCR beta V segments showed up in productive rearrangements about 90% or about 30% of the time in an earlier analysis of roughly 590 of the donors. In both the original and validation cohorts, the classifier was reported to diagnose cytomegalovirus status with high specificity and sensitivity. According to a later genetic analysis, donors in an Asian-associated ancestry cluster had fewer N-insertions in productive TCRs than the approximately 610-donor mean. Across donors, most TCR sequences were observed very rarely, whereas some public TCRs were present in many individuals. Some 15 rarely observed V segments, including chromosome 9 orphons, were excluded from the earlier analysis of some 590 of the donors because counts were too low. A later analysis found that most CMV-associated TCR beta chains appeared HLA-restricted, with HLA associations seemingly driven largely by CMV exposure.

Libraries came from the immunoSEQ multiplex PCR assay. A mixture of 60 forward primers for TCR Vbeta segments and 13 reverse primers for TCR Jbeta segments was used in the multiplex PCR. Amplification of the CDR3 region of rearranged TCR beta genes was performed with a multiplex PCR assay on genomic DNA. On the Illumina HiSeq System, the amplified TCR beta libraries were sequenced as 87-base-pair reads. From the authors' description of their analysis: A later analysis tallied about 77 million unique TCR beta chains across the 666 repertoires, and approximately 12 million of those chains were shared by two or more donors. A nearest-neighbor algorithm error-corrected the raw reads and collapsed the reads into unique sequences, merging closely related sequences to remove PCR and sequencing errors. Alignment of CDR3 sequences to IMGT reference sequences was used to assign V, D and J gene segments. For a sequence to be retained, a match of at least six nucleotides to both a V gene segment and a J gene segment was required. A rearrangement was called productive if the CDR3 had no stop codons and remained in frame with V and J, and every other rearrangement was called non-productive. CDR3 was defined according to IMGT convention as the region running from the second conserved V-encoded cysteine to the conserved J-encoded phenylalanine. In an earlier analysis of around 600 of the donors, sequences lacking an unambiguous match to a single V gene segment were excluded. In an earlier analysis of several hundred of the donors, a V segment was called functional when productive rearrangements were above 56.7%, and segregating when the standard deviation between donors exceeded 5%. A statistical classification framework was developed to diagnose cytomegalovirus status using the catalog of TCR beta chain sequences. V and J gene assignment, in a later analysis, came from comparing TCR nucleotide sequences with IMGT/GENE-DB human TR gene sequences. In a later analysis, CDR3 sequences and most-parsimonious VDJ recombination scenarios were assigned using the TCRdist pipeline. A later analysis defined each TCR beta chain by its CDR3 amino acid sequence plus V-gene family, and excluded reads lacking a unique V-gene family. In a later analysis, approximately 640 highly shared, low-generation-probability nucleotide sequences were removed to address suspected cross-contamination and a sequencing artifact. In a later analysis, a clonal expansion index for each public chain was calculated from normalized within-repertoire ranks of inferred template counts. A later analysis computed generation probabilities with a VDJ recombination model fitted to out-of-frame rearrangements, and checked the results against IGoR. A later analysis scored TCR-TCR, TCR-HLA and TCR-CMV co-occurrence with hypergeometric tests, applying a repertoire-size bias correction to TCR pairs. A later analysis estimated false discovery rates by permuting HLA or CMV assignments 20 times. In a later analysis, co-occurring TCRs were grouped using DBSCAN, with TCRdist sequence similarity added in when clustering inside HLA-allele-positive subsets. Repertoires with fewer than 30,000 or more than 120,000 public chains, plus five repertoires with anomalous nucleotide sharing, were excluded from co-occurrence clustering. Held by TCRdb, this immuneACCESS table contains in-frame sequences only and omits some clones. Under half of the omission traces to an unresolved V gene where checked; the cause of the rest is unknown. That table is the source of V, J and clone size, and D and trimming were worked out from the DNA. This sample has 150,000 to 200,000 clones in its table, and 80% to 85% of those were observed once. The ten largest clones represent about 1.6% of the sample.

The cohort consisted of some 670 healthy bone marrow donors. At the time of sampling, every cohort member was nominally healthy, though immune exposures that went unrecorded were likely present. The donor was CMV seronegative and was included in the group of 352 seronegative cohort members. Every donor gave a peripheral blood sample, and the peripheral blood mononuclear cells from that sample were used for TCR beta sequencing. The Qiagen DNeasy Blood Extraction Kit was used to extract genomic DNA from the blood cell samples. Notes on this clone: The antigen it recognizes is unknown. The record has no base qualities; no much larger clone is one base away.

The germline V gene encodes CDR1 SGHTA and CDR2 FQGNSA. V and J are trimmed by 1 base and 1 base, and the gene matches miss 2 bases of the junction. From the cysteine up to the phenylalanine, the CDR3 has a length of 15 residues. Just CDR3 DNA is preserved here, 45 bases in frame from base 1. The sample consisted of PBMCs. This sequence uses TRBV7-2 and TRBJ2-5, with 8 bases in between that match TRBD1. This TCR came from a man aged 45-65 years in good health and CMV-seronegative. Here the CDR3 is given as CASSLDTGGQETQYF. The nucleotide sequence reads TGTGCCAGCAGCTTAGATACAGGGGGCCAAGAGACCCAGTACTTC.